The 4 T cell receptor beta chains below come from one sample, sequenced in a study of blood T cell repertoires in COVID-19. The method was immunoSEQ multiplex PCR; TCRdb's version includes in-frame clones alone and lacks a portion of them. This table holds more than 85,000 clones, about 87% found once. Sequencing was performed on peripheral blood. Receptor source: a human donor in a cohort sampled during active COVID-19.

The genes are TRBV5-1 and TRBJ2-5, with 11 bases identical to TRBD2. Germline-derived CDR1 and CDR2 are SGHRS and YFSETQ. This CDR3 spans 17 amino acids. J gave up 2 bases and V 4 bases, and 10 bases lay outside the gene matches. In DNA, the CDR3 is TGCGCCAGCAGCGCCACTCCTAGCGGGGGGTATCAAGAGACCCAGTACTTC. It codes for CASSATPSGGYQETQYF.

The chain joins TRBV19 to TRBJ1-1, with 8 bases aligning to TRBD1. The CDR3 contains 13 residues. Losses at the gene ends were 6 bases for V and 7 bases for J; bases not matched to a gene: 7. Germline CDR1 LNHDA, CDR2 SQIVND (reference sequence). As DNA, the CDR3 is TGTGCCAGTAGCGGACAGGGAGAGGGTGAAGCTTTCTTT. Its protein product is CASSGQGEGEAFF.

The rearrangement links TRBV24-1 to TRBJ2-2; TRBD1 matches at 7 bases. This CDR3 is built from 15 residues. Trimming took 4 bases from V and 3 from J; bases not matched to a gene: 4. CDR1 is KGHDR, CDR2 SFDVKD, per germline. CDR3 region: CATSDNTGDTGELFF. CDR3 nucleotide sequence: TGTGCCACCAGTGACAATACAGGGGACACCGGGGAGCTGTTTTTT.

This rearrangement joins TRBV29-1 to TRBJ1-5; 8 bases fit TRBD1. Germline V gives CDR1 SQVTM, CDR2 ANQGSEA. There are 17 residues in the CDR3. V lost 2 bases, J lost 4 bases, and 13 bases stayed unmatched. The CDR3 DNA follows: TGCAGCGTTGAACCCCCACGCAGCAGGGGGCAAAATCAGCCCCAGCATTTT. It translates to CSVEPPRSRGQNQPQHF.